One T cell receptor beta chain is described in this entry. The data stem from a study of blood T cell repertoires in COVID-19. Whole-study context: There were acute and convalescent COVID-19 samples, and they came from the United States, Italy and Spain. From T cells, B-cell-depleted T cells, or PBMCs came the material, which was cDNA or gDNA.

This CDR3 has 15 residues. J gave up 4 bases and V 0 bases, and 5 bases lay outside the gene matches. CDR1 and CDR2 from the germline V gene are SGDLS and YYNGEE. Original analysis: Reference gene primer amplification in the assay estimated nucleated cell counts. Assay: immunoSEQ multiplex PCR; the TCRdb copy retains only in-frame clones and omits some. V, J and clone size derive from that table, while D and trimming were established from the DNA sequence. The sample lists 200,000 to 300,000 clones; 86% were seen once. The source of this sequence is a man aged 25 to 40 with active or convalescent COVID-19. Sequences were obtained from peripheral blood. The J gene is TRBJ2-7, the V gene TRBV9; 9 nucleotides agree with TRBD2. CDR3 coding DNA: TGTGCCAGCAGCGTAGCCTCTAGCGGGGAATACGAGCAGTACTTC. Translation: CASSVASSGEYEQYF.